Listed here is a single T cell receptor beta chain. The antigen is not known. Both 60 Vbeta primers and 13 Jbeta primers went into the PCR. Clones were sequenced by immunoSEQ multiplex PCR, and TCRdb holds only the in-frame ones, with some missing. This sample has 130,000 or so clones, with 80% found just once. The CDR3 spans 11 residues. The V end was cut by 4 bases, the J end by 7 bases, with 10 bases between. Germline CDR1 is DFQATT and CDR2 is SNEGSKA (reference sequence). This specimen belongs to a study of cytomegalovirus exposure and HLA in healthy donors. Study findings and constraints: Some public TCRs appeared in many individuals, while most sequences were rare.

The chain joins TRBV20-1 to TRBJ2-5; D call uncertain. Sequencing input: PBMCs. This receptor was taken from a man aged 25 to 40 in good health and CMV-seronegative. The CDR3 sequence: CSAIQTRTQYF. The CDR3 bases are TGCAGTGCTATCCAAACGCGGACCCAGTACTTC.